This TCR beta chain stems from a study of T cells in Graves' hyperthyroidism and ophthalmopathy. As regards this clonotype: As yet, its antigen is unknown.

V lost 4 bases and J 0 bases, leaving 13 bases between the germline ends. This CDR3 has 17 amino acids. Germline-derived CDR1 and CDR2 are MNHEY and SMNVEV (reference sequence). Researchers amplified the TCR beta CDR3 regions from RNA transcripts. With the HTBI primer set, the TCR CDR3 went through a first round of RT-PCR. TCRdb reprocessed the multiplex PCR reads with MiXCR, giving one entry per CDR3 protein. The table lists more than 50,000 distinct CDR3 sequences, 49% of them singletons. Findings and limits, study-wide: The majority of expanded thyroid clonotypes above 0.001 also appeared in blood.

Sample: blood. The receptor's source is a woman aged 25 to 39 with Graves' ophthalmopathy. The rearrangement uses TRBV27 and TRBJ1-6, with D possibly TRBD1 on 6 matching bases. In DNA, the CDR3 is TGTGCCAGCAGTTATAGGACAGCCAGCTCCTATAATTCACCCCTCCACTTT. Translated, it gives CASSYRTASSYNSPLHF.